These 7 T cell receptor beta chains originate from one sample sequenced in a study of regulatory T cells in long-lasting Graves disease (dated by TCRdb to the early 2020s). The method behind the library was multiplex PCR. The sequencing machine was an Illumina HiSeq 4000. iRepertoire HTBI primers and Arm-PCR amplification of CDR3 regions were used to construct TCR beta libraries. TCRdb applied fastp at Q25 and MiXCR to the public reads, then kept only in-frame beta chains. Each entry is one CDR3 protein sequence, shown with its most common DNA and genes. In this sample the table shows more than 300,000 distinct CDR3 sequences, around 15% of which occur a single time. Together, the top ten hold approximately 22% of the sample. Sample time point, as interpreted from the label and publication: newly diagnosed GD, antithyroid drugs for less than 3 months. RNA was extracted from PBMCs in TRIzol for both TCR sequencing and RNA sequencing.

Sequencing was performed on peripheral blood mononuclear cells (PBMCs), taken at new diagnosis, from a patient treated with antithyroid drugs. The receptors derive from a female donor with Graves disease.

Of note for this clonotype: This could be a read error, since a much larger clone is one nucleotide away. The chain is built from TRBV30 and TRBJ2-7, with D perhaps matching TRBD2 (6 bases). The CDR3 loop spans 12 amino acids. With 2 bases removed from V and 6 bases from J, the gap between germline ends came to 11 bases. Germline V gene lookup returns CDR1 GTSNPN and CDR2 SVGIG (reference sequence). CDR3 in amino acids: CAWSWGVFEQYF. In DNA, the CDR3 is TGTGCCTGGAGTTGGGGGGTTTTCGAGCAGTACTTC.

This clonotype was observed a handful of times. Just one base apart from a much larger clone, this may be a read error. The conserved final phenylalanine or tryptophan is absent from the CDR3, which likely points to a read error. The chain recombines TRBV2 with TRBJ1-2; TRBD1 agrees at 7 bases. The CDR3 loop spans 13 amino acids. V lost 6 bases, J lost 3 bases, and 4 bases stayed unmatched. Germline CDR1 and CDR2: SNHLY and FYNNEI. The CDR3 bases are TGTGCCAGCAGAACTCAGGGGGACTATGGCTACACCCTC. Translated, it gives CASRTQGDYGYTL.

This clonotype was detected many times. V and J are TRBV6-9 and TRBJ1-1; no reliable D call. The CDR3 runs 15 residues. The V gene lost 3 bases and the J gene lost 4 bases, with 15 bases spanning the gap. Germline-derived CDR1 and CDR2 are MNHGY and SVAAGI. CDR3 DNA sequence: TGTGCCAGCAGTTACTCGAATCGGGGTGCCACTGAAGCTTTCTTT. Translating it yields CASSYSNRGATEAFF.

This chain connects TRBV6-4 to TRBJ2-3; 10 bases agree with TRBD2. The CDR3 runs 14 residues. The germline V gene has CDR1 MRHNA and CDR2 SNTAGT. Trimming took 4 bases from V and 4 from J; bases not matched to a gene: 2. CDR3 in DNA: TGTGCCAGCAGTGCTAGCGGGAGTGCAGATACGCAGTATTTT. As protein: CASSASGSADTQYF.

This clonotype was observed once. With only one base between it and a far larger clone, this is likely a read error. This chain joins TRBV6-1 and TRBJ2-5, with 11 nucleotides matching TRBD1. The tail of the sequence fits TRBJ2-1 better, so the J call may be wrong. From germline, CDR1 is MNHNS and CDR2 SASEGT. The CDR3 totals 16 residues. CDR3 sequence (DNA): TGTGCCAGCAGTAACGGGAGGACAGGGGGCCAAAATGAGCAGTTCTTC. This sequence encodes CASSNGRTGGQNEQFF.

This clonotype showed up many times. This sequence joins TRBV13 and TRBJ2-2; 7 bases match TRBD2. This CDR3 contains 17 residues. Trimming cost V 2 bases and J 4 bases; bases outside gene matches: 10. Germline-derived CDR1 and CDR2 are PRHDT and FYEKMQ (reference sequence). The CDR3 region is CASSLRAGAGATGELFF. Here the CDR3 DNA reads TGTGCCAGCAGCTTAAGGGCGGGAGCTGGGGCCACCGGGGAGCTGTTTTTT.

This chain links TRBV12-5 with TRBJ1-1, with 7 bases lining up with TRBD1. Looked up from germline, CDR1 is LGHNT and CDR2 is FRNRAP. The V gene end was trimmed by 4 bases and the J gene end by 2 bases; junction bases not matched to a gene: 7. The CDR3 totals 15 residues. The CDR3 DNA reads TGTGCTAGTGGTTACCCAGGGACAGCTAACACTGAAGCTTTCTTT. It encodes CASGYPGTANTEAFF.